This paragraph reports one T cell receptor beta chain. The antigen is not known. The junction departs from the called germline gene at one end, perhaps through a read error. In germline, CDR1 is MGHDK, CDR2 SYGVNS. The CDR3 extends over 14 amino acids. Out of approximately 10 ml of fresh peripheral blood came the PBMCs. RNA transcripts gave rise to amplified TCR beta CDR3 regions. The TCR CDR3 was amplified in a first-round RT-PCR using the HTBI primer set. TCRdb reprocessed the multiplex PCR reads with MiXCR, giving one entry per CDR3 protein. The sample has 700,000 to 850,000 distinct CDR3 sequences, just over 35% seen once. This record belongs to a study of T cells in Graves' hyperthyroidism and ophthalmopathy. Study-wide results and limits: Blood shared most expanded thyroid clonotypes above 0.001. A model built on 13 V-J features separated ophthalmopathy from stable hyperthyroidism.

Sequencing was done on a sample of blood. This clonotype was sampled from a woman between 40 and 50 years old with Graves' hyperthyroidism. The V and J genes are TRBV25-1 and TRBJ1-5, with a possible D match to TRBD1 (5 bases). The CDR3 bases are TGTGCCGGCAGTGACGGGGGATCCGGTCAGCCCCAGCATTTT. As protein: CAGSDGGSGQPQHF.